This TCR beta chain was documented in a study of cytomegalovirus exposure and HLA in healthy donors. General study results and limits: Several of the most significant clusters appeared, in a later analysis, to be linked to common viral pathogens.

Trimming took 7 bases from V and 3 from J; bases not matched to a gene: 10. Germline V CDR1 and CDR2: MGHDK, SYGVNS. The CDR3 is made up of 15 amino acids. It was with 60 Vbeta and 13 Jbeta primers that the PCR ran. As handled by the study authors: About 88 million unique TCR beta chains, about 10 million of them shared, were counted by a later analysis. TCRdb's copy holds only in-frame clones and misses some; the assay was immunoSEQ multiplex PCR. For V, J and clone size, that table is used; D and trimming come from the DNA. The sample lists roughly 150,000 clones; approximately 80% were seen once. On this clone itself: The antigen is unknown.

The chain combines TRBV25-1 with TRBJ1-1; 8 nucleotides line up with TRBD1. Source material: PBMCs. This TCR came from a woman younger than 35 in good health and CMV-seronegative. Here the CDR3 DNA reads TGTGCCAGCACACCACTGGACAGGGACGACACTGAAGCTTTCTTT. Translation: CASTPLDRDDTEAFF.